Shown below are 27 T cell receptor beta chains from a single sample sequenced in a study of T cell repertoires in cytomegalovirus infection. TCRdb reprocessed the reads with MiXCR, giving one entry per CDR3 protein. The sample lists roughly 320,000 distinct CDR3 sequences; around 9.1% were seen once. The sample taken for sequencing was PBMCs. The source of these receptors is a human donor in good health (CMV status not recorded). Some clones in this sample may be carry-over from other donors' samples.

This clonotype occurred many times. This chain joins TRBV7-2 and TRBJ2-3, with D tentatively TRBD1 or TRBD2 (6 bases each). The germline V gene has CDR1 SGHTA and CDR2 FQGNSA. This CDR3 is 14 amino acids long. Deletions cut 5 bases from V and 2 bases from J, with 11 bases between. The CDR3 region has the DNA TGTGCCAGCAGCAAGGGGGGCCCCACAGATACGCAGTATTTT. It encodes CASSKGGPTDTQYF.

The V and J genes are TRBV6-6 and TRBJ2-2, with D possibly TRBD2 on 5 matching bases. V lost 11 bases, J lost 3 bases, and 10 bases lay in between. Germline CDR1 and CDR2: MNHNY and SVGAGI (reference sequence). CDR3 length equals 12 residues. CDR3 in DNA: TGTGCCGGACTCGGGGACACCGGGGAGCTGTTTTTT. The encoded protein is CAGLGDTGELFF.

This clonotype was counted at least ten times. The chain combines TRBV7-8 with TRBJ2-3, with a tentative D call TRBD1 (6 bases). This CDR3 region has 18 residues. Germline V lookup: CDR1 SGHVS, CDR2 FQNEAQ. The ends were cut back, 5 bases at V and 2 bases at J, with 23 bases in the middle. The CDR3 DNA follows: TGTGCCAGCAGCCCCGCGAGCCCGGGACACCATACCACAGATACGCAGTATTTT. Protein sequence: CASSPASPGHHTTDTQYF.

Many counts were recorded for this clonotype. The chain recombines TRBV4-1 with TRBJ1-2; 9 positions agree with TRBD1. The germline V gene has CDR1 MGHRA and CDR2 YSYEKL. V dropped 4 bases and J dropped 3; count of bases not matched to a gene: 9. The CDR3 loop spans 16 amino acids. The CDR3 loop reads CASSPRQGGADYGYTF. The CDR3 DNA reads TGCGCCAGCAGCCCCCGACAGGGGGGGGCCGACTATGGCTACACCTTC.

This chain connects TRBV18 to TRBJ2-5, with 7 bases that match TRBD2. The CDR3 runs 14 residues. J gave up 2 bases and V 4 bases, and 4 bases lay outside the gene matches. From germline, CDR1 is KGHSH and CDR2 LQKENI. Here the CDR3 DNA reads TGTGCCAGCTCACGGAGCGGGGATCAAGAGACCCAGTACTTC. This translates into CASSRSGDQETQYF.

This clonotype was observed many times. The genes are TRBV7-8 and TRBJ2-1; 11 bases are shared with TRBD2. Germline lookup yields CDR1 SGHVS and CDR2 FQNEAQ. J lost 3 bases, V lost 0 bases, and 7 bases had no gene match. This CDR3 comprises 18 residues. The CDR3 is CASSLARASGGNYNEQFF. The CDR3 region has the DNA TGTGCCAGCAGCTTAGCGCGGGCTAGCGGGGGGAACTACAATGAGCAGTTCTTC.

This clonotype was counted many times. This chain connects TRBV14 to TRBJ1-3, with TRBD1 matching 9 bases. The germline gives CDR1 SGHDN, CDR2 FVKESK. Losses at the gene ends were 4 bases for V and 5 bases for J; bases not matched to a gene: 6. This CDR3 comprises 15 residues. The CDR3 here is CASSRWTGERNTIYF. The CDR3 bases are TGTGCCAGCAGCCGATGGACAGGGGAGAGAAACACCATATATTTT. The full variable domain, in which reference TRBV14 and TRBJ1-3 provide the parts outside the CDR3, is EAGVTQFPSHSVIEKGQTVTLRCDPISGHDNLYWYRRVMGKEIKFLLHFVKESKQDESGMPNNRFLAERTGGTYSTLKVQPAELEDSGVYFCASSRWTGERNTIYFGEGSWLTVV.

The chain is built from TRBV20-1 and TRBJ1-1; no definite D call. This CDR3 spans 11 amino acids. Germline V gives CDR1 DFQATT, CDR2 SNEGSKA (reference sequence). The CDR3 sequence is CRGGRRTEAFF. The CDR3 bases are TGCCGTGGCGGACGGAGGACTGAAGCTTTCTTT.

There are many counts of this clonotype. This chain uses TRBV6-2 or TRBV6-3 with TRBJ2-3, with 8 bases lining up with TRBD2. With V trimmed by 7 bases and J by 4 bases, 7 bases remained unmatched. The CDR3 has 14 residues. Germline CDR1 reads MNHEY; CDR2 reads SVGEGT. This CDR3 is CASMRGVVADTQYF. CDR3 nucleotides: TGTGCCAGCATGCGGGGGGTAGTAGCAGATACGCAGTATTTT.

This clonotype was detected only a few times. J is TRBJ2-1 and V is TRBV19, with 7 bases identical to TRBD1. V lost 4 bases, J lost 8 bases, and 5 bases stayed unmatched. Germline CDR1 LNHDA, CDR2 SQIVND (reference sequence). This CDR3 is built from 13 residues. The DNA for the CDR3 is TGTGCCAGTAGTAGTACAGGGGACGATGAGCAGTTCTTC. Its translation is CASSSTGDDEQFF. The full variable domain, in which reference TRBV19 and TRBJ2-1 provide the parts outside the CDR3, is DGGITQSPKYLFRKEGQNVTLSCEQNLNHDAMYWYRQDPGQGLRLIYYSQIVNDFQKGDIAEGYSVSREKKESFPLTVTSAQKNPTAFYLCASSSTGDDEQFFGPGTRLTVL.

Many counts were recorded for this clonotype. The gene calls are TRBV5-6 and TRBJ1-2; D uncertain. The CDR3 consists of 16 residues. The germline CDR1 and CDR2 sequences are SGHDT and YYEEEE. V lost 0 bases and J 3 bases, leaving 15 bases between the germline ends. The DNA of the CDR3 is TGTGCCAGCAGCTTGGGGTGGCGAGGGCCCCACTATGGCTACACCTTC. Protein product: CASSLGWRGPHYGYTF.

This clonotype was detected many times. The rearrangement uses TRBV29-1 and TRBJ1-5, with 7 bases matching TRBD1. Losses at the gene ends were 5 bases for V and 4 bases for J; bases not matched to a gene: 8. The germline gives CDR1 SQVTM, CDR2 ANQGSEA. The CDR3 extends over 14 amino acids. The CDR3 coding sequence is TGCAGCGTTCGACAGGGAGCTGGTAATCAGCCCCAGCATTTT. It translates to CSVRQGAGNQPQHF. The entire variable domain, with the rest obtained from reference TRBV29-1 and TRBJ1-5, is as follows: SAVISQKPSRDICQRGTSLTIQCQVDSQVTMMFWYRQQPGQSLTLIATANQGSEATYESGFVIDKFPISRPNLTFSTLTVSNMSPEDSSIYLCSVRQGAGNQPQHFGDGTRLSIL.

This clonotype came up a few times. CDR3 in amino acids: CSASRGHNDQPQHF. The CDR3 DNA sequence: TGCAGTGCTAGTCGGGGACATAACGATCAGCCCCAGCATTTT. This chain joins TRBV20-1 and TRBJ1-5, with D tentatively TRBD1 (6 bases). Deletions cut 3 bases from V and 5 bases from J, with 14 bases between. This CDR3 has 14 amino acids. Germline CDR1 and CDR2: DFQATT and SNEGSKA (reference sequence).

The chain carries TRBV20-1 and TRBJ2-7; 9 bases are shared with TRBD2. In germline, CDR1 is DFQATT, CDR2 SNEGSKA (reference sequence). The length of the CDR3 is 14 residues. Losses at the gene ends were 3 bases for V and 6 bases for J; bases not matched to a gene: 9. This chain's CDR3 is CSARQRSGGGEQYF. The CDR3 DNA reads TGCAGTGCTAGGCAACGTAGCGGGGGCGGCGAGCAGTACTTC.

The chain is built from TRBV7-9 and TRBJ1-4; D gene ambiguous. The V gene lost 5 bases and the J gene lost 3 bases, with 13 bases spanning the gap. The germline V gene has CDR1 SEHNR and CDR2 FQNEAQ (reference sequence). CDR3 size: 15 residues. CDR3 in amino acids: CASSTLLASNEKLFF. The CDR3 DNA reads as TGTGCCAGCAGCACCCTTCTCGCCTCTAATGAAAAACTGTTTTTT.

This clonotype appeared many times. The chain couples TRBV6-6 to TRBJ1-6, with 8 bases lining up with TRBD1. The germline CDR1 and CDR2 sequences are MNHNY and SVGAGI (reference sequence). The CDR3 sequence is 14 residues long. V shed 6 bases, J shed 6 bases, and the junction held 4 bases outside the gene matches. The CDR3 spells CASSHRGSNSPLHF. The DNA for the CDR3 is TGTGCCAGCAGCCACAGGGGGAGTAATTCACCCCTCCACTTT.

This clonotype was seen ten or more times. This chain joins TRBV6-2 or TRBV6-3 and TRBJ2-7; D uncertain. Trimming cost V 0 bases and J 2 bases, with 8 bases left between them. CDR3 length: 14 residues. Germline V gives CDR1 MNHEY, CDR2 SVGEGT. The CDR3 is CASSYSSGTYEQYV. The CDR3 nucleotides read TGTGCCAGCAGTTACTCGTCGGGTACCTACGAGCAGTACGTC.

This clonotype has at least ten counts. This rearrangement joins TRBV6-2 or TRBV6-3 to TRBJ2-1, with 7 bases aligning to TRBD1. The trim removed 0 bases at V and 5 bases at J, leaving 19 bases unmatched. This CDR3 region has 20 residues. Germline V gene lookup returns CDR1 MNHEY and CDR2 SVGEGT. The CDR3, as DNA: TGTGCCAGCAGTTACTCGATCGGGCAGCGAGGGGGCCCCTATAACAATGAGCAGTTCTTC. It codes for CASSYSIGQRGGPYNNEQFF.

This clonotype was observed at least ten times. The rearrangement uses TRBV20-1 and TRBJ1-2; D ambiguous. Germline CDR1 and CDR2: DFQATT and SNEGSKA (reference sequence). V lost 4 bases and J lost 3, with 3 bases in between. This CDR3 comprises 10 residues. Here the CDR3 DNA reads TGCAGTGCTATTCACTATGGCTACACCTTC. Translated: CSAIHYGYTF.

This sequence joins TRBV6-1 and TRBJ2-2; 11 bases are shared with TRBD2. J gave up 0 bases and V 6 bases, and 3 bases lay outside the gene matches. This CDR3 has 16 amino acids. In germline, CDR1 is MNHNS, CDR2 SASEGT. The DNA of the CDR3 is TGTGCCAGCAGGAGGGGACTAGCGGCGAACACCGGGGAGCTGTTTTTT. Its translation is CASRRGLAANTGELFF.

There are many counts of this clonotype. The V and J genes are TRBV12-3 or TRBV12-4 and TRBJ2-3, with D perhaps matching TRBD2 (6 bases). The CDR3 is 14 residues long. Trimming stripped 6 bases from V and 1 base from J, with 11 bases between. This CDR3 is CASSRGLRTDTQYF. In DNA, the CDR3 is TGTGCCAGCAGCCGCGGACTACGCACAGATACGCAGTATTTT.

The rearrangement uses TRBV29-1 and TRBJ2-7; 8 bases agree with TRBD2. Trimming at V came to 8 bases and at J to 1 base, leaving 10 bases not matched to a gene. Germline V CDR1 and CDR2: SQVTM, ANQGSEA. The CDR3 extends over 14 amino acids. CDR3 residues: CSTTGRGGSYEQYF. The CDR3 coding sequence is TGCAGCACCACCGGGAGGGGAGGATCCTACGAGCAGTACTTC.

This clonotype occurred many times. CDR3 nucleotides: TGCAGTGCTAGCGGGCTAGCCCTGGGCACAGATACGCAGTATTTT. It encodes CSASGLALGTDTQYF. The rearrangement links TRBV20-1 to TRBJ2-3; possibly TRBD2 for D (5 bases). Germline CDR1 reads DFQATT; CDR2 reads SNEGSKA (reference sequence). CDR3 length: 15 residues. Deletions cut 3 bases from V and 1 base from J, with 14 bases between.

This clonotype came up a few times. V usage is TRBV5-6 and J usage is TRBJ2-3; no reliable D call. This CDR3 comprises 12 residues. V lost 4 bases and J lost 6, with 9 bases in between. Germline V gene lookup returns CDR1 SGHDT and CDR2 YYEEEE. The CDR3 bases are TGTGCCAGCAGCCATAGGTCGGATACGCAGTATTTT. It encodes CASSHRSDTQYF.

The chain's CDR3 is CSASVVLAVNNEQFF. The CDR3 DNA reads TGCAGTGCTAGTGTTGTACTAGCGGTCAACAATGAGCAGTTCTTC. This chain joins TRBV20-1 and TRBJ2-1; 8 bases are a match to TRBD2. V dropped 3 bases and J dropped 5; count of bases not matched to a gene: 9. CDR1 DFQATT and CDR2 SNEGSKA come from the germline V gene (reference sequence). The CDR3 loop spans 15 amino acids.

The rearrangement links TRBV28 to TRBJ1-4; D remains unclear. CDR3 length equals 15 residues. CDR1 and CDR2 from the germline V gene are MDHEN and SYDVKM. V lost 6 bases and J 4 bases, leaving 15 bases between the germline ends. CDR3 nucleotides: TGTGCCAGCAGCCCGCCCAGAGAAGTTAATGAAAAACTGTTTTTT. Translation gives CASSPPREVNEKLFF.

This clonotype was counted a single time. The chain recombines TRBV5-1 with TRBJ1-4; perhaps TRBD1 as D (5 bases). CDR3 length: 16 residues. The V end was cut by 3 bases, the J end by 6 bases, with 18 bases between. Germline CDR1 is SGHRS and CDR2 is YFSETQ. The CDR3 is CASSSGGRVKDEKLFF. The CDR3 coding sequence is TGCGCCAGCAGCTCGGGAGGCAGGGTTAAGGATGAAAAACTGTTTTTT.